A selection of T cell receptor beta chains follows, all from one sample in a study of blood T cell repertoires in COVID-19. The protocol was immunoSEQ multiplex PCR, while the TCRdb copy is restricted to in-frame clones and leaves out a portion. This sample carries about 120,000 clones, 60% to 85% of them seen once, and the ten largest clones take approximately 2.4%. The sequenced sample consisted of peripheral blood. These receptors were obtained from a man in his 70s with acute or convalescent COVID-19. The CDR3 runs from the conserved cysteine through the conserved F or W. The D gene is left open where the match is weak. Clone size is stated in some rows and not others, as once, few, many or a class when expanded.

TRBJ1-3,NA,NA,TRBV7-9,15,TGTGCCAGCAGCTTATGGGCGGGCTCTGGAAACACCATATATTTT,CASSLWAGSGNTIYF
TRBJ2-1,NA,NA,TRBV7-9,15,TGTGCCAGCAGCTCGGAGGGGCAGGAATACAATGAGCAGTTCTTC,CASSSEGQEYNEQFF
TRBJ2-7,TRBD2,few,TRBV15,16,TGTGCCACCAGCAGAGATTGGGTAGCGGGGGGCTACGAGCAGTACTTC,CATSRDWVAGGYEQYF
TRBJ2-7,NA,NA,TRBV19,15,TGTGCCAGTAGTATTGGCCAGGGAAGCTCCTACGAGCAGTACTTC,CASSIGQGSSYEQYF
TRBJ2-3,TRBD2,NA,TRBV9,17,TGTGCCAGCAGCGTCCGGACTAGCGGGGTGAGCACAGATACGCAGTATTTT,CASSVRTSGVSTDTQYF
TRBJ1-5,TRBD1,NA,TRBV18,15,TGTGCCAGCTCAATACAGGGGGCGGGCAATCAGCCCCAGCATTTT,CASSIQGAGNQPQHF
TRBJ2-7,NA,few,TRBV5-1,13,TGCGCCAGCAGCTTGGCCGCTGGGAGAAAGCAGTACTTC,CASSLAAGRKQYF
TRBJ2-1,NA,NA,TRBV12-3/TRBV12-4,12,TGTGCCAGCAGTCCTACTATGAGTGAGCAGTTCTTC,CASSPTMSEQFF
TRBJ1-1,NA,medium-sized,TRBV2,13,TGTGCCAGCAACGCAGGCCCCCGGGGTGAAGCTTTCTTT,CASNAGPRGEAFF
TRBJ2-3,NA,NA,TRBV7-3,15,TGTGCCAGCAGCTTAGACAGCCGTCCCACAGATACGCAGTATTTT,CASSLDSRPTDTQYF
TRBJ2-2,NA,NA,TRBV3-1/TRBV3-2,15,TGTGCCAGCAGCCAAAACACAGGGTATAGCGGGGAGCTGTTTTTT,CASSQNTGYSGELFF
TRBJ2-7,NA,NA,TRBV18,14,TGTGCCAGCTCACCACAGACAGTGGGCTACGAGCAGTACTTC,CASSPQTVGYEQYF
TRBJ1-2,NA,NA,TRBV29-1,14,TGCAGCGTTCCGGGACAAACTACAAACTATGGCTACACCTTC,CSVPGQTTNYGYTF
TRBJ2-7,TRBD2,NA,TRBV11-2,15,TGTGCCAGCAGCTTATATCTGGGCACCGGGGCGGGGGAGTACTTC,CASSLYLGTGAGEYF
TRBJ2-1,TRBD2,NA,TRBV5-1,14,TGCGCCAGCAGCGTTAGCGGGGGGCTGACTGAGCAGTTCTTC,CASSVSGGLTEQFF
TRBJ2-7,NA,NA,TRBV15,14,TGTGCCACCAGCAGAGGGCAGTTTCCGTACGAGCAGTACTTC,CATSRGQFPYEQYF
TRBJ1-1,NA,NA,TRBV19,13,TGTGCCAGTAGTATCGGAGCGAACACTGAAGCTTTCTTT,CASSIGANTEAFF
TRBJ1-5,TRBD1,NA,TRBV27,16,TGTGCCAGCAGTCCCCGGACAGGGGTCGGCAATCAGCCCCAGCATTTT,CASSPRTGVGNQPQHF
TRBJ2-1,NA,few,TRBV21-1,15,TGTGCCAGCAGCCCTCAGGGGACAGGATACAATGAGCAGTTCTTC,CASSPQGTGYNEQFF
TRBJ1-1,NA,NA,TRBV4-2,15,TGTGCCAGCAGCCAAGGTCCCGGGACTAACACTGAAGCTTTCTTT,CASSQGPGTNTEAFF
TRBJ2-7,TRBD1,NA,TRBV6-8,14,TGTGCCAGCAGTTACCCGACAGGGGGAGGCGAGCAGTACTTC,CASSYPTGGGEQYF
TRBJ1-2,TRBD1,few,TRBV19,16,TGTGCCAGTAGTATCCGAGAAGGACAGGGGGCGTCCGGCTACACCTTC,CASSIREGQGASGYTF
TRBJ2-1,TRBD2,NA,TRBV15,17,TGTGCCACCAGCAGAGGGGGACGGGGGGGCTTCTACAATGAGCAGTTCTTC,CATSRGGRGGFYNEQFF
TRBJ1-5,NA,NA,TRBV28,12,TGTGCCAGCAGTTTAGTTTCGGGGTCTCAGCATTTT,CASSLVSGSQHF
TRBJ2-1,TRBD1,NA,TRBV4-2,16,TGTGCCAGCAGCCAACCGGACAGGCGAAGCGACAATGAGCAGTTCTTC,CASSQPDRRSDNEQFF
TRBJ2-1,TRBD2,NA,TRBV5-4,18,TGTGCCAGCAGCAAGGGACTAGCGGGGACAGGCTCCTACAATGAGCAGTTCTTC,CASSKGLAGTGSYNEQFF
TRBJ2-7,TRBD2,NA,TRBV5-4,15,TGTGCCAGCAGCTTGGCCGGGACTAGCGGGGGCGAGCAGTACTTC,CASSLAGTSGGEQYF
TRBJ2-3,TRBD1,few,TRBV7-8,16,TGTGCCAGCAGCTTAATACGGGACAGGGTCTGGGATACGCAGTATTTT,CASSLIRDRVWDTQYF
TRBJ1-5,NA,NA,TRBV5-1,14,TGCGCCAGCAGCCCTGACAGAAGCAATCAGCCCCAGCATTTT,CASSPDRSNQPQHF
TRBJ2-5,NA,NA,TRBV7-2,15,TGTGCCAGCAGCTTAGCGTTGGCGGGTCAAGAGACCCAGTACTTC,CASSLALAGQETQYF
TRBJ2-5,TRBD2,NA,TRBV6-2/TRBV6-3,14,TGTGCCAGCAGTCATCGAGCGGGGGGGGAGACCCAGTACTTC,CASSHRAGGETQYF
TRBJ1-2,NA,NA,TRBV6-6,15,TGTGCCAGCAGTTATTGGATTGCAGGCGCCCTAAGCTACACCTTC,CASSYWIAGALSYTF
TRBJ2-7,NA,NA,TRBV30,11,TGTGCCTGGAGTAGCTTCAACGAGCAGTACTTC,CAWSSFNEQYF